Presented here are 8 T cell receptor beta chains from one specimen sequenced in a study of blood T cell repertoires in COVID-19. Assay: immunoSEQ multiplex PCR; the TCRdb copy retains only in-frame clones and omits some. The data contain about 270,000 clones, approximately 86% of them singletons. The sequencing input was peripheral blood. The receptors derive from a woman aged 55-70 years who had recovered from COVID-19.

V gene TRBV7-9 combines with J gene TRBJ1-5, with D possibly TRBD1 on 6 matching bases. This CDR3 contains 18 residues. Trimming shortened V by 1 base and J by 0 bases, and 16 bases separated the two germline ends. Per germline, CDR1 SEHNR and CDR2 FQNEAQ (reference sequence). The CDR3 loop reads CASSLGPLGRGSNQPQHF. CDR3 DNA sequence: TGTGCCAGCAGCTTAGGACCCCTGGGCAGGGGTAGCAATCAGCCCCAGCATTTT.

DNA of the CDR3: TGCGCCAGCTGCGGGGGGGGGTACGAGCAGTACTTC. Translating gives CASCGGGYEQYF. This sequence joins TRBV10-2 and TRBJ2-7, with 9 bases identical to TRBD2. This CDR3 region has 12 residues. The germline gives CDR1 WSHSY, CDR2 SAAADI. Unmatched junction bases numbered 3, after V lost 8 bases and J lost 4 bases.

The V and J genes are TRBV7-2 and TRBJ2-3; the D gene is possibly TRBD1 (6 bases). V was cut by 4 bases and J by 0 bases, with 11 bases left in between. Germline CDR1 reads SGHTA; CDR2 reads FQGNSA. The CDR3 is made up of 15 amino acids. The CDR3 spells CASSSRTASTDTQYF. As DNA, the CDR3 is TGTGCCAGCAGCTCCCGGACAGCTAGCACAGATACGCAGTATTTT.

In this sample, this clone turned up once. Here the CDR3 DNA reads TGCAGTGCTAGTGACGGCAGGGACACTGAAGCTTTCTTT. The encoded protein is CSASDGRDTEAFF. The rearrangement uses TRBV20-1 and TRBJ1-1; tentative D call: TRBD1 (5 bases). The germline gives CDR1 DFQATT, CDR2 SNEGSKA (reference sequence). This CDR3 is built from 13 residues. V lost 3 bases, J lost 3 bases, and 11 bases lay in between.

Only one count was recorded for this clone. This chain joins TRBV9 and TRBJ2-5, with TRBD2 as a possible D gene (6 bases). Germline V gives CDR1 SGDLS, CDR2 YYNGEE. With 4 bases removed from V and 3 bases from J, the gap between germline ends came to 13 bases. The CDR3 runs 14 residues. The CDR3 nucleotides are TGTGCCAGCAGCTTTTCGACTAGGGAAGAGACCCAGTACTTC. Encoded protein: CASSFSTREETQYF.

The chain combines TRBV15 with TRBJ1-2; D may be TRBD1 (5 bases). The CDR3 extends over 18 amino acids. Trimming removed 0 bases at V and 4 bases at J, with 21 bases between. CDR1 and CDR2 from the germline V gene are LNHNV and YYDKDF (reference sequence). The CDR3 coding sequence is TGTGCCACCAGCAGAGAGGATAATGGCAGGGTAGAAGCCTATGGCTACACCTTC. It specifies CATSREDNGRVEAYGYTF.

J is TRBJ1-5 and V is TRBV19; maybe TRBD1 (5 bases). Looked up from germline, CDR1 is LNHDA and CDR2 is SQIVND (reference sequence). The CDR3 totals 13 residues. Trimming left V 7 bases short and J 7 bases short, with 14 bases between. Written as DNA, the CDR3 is TGTGCCAGTATCAGGGCCGTCGGGCAGCCCCAGCATTTT. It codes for CASIRAVGQPQHF.

The CDR3 bases are TGTGCCAGCAGCTTACGGCGGGAAACTACCTATAATTCACCCCTCCACTTT. Protein: CASSLRRETTYNSPLHF. This chain uses TRBV11-2 with TRBJ1-6; D remains unclear. CDR1 is SGHAT and CDR2 is FQNNGV in the germline V gene. V dropped 2 bases and J dropped 2 bases, with 13 bases sitting between them. This CDR3 contains 17 residues.